This T cell receptor (beta chain) was recovered during a study of technical replicates of blood from several donors (dated by TCRdb to about 2017). Notes on this clone: No cognate antigen has been identified for it. There are no base qualities to consult, and no much larger clone falls within one base.

Deletion took 4 bases off V and 8 bases off J, with a span of 19 bases between the germline ends. The CDR3 covers 15 residues, taking in both the cysteine and the phenylalanine. Solely the CDR3 DNA is kept, with 45 bases framed from the first base. Reading the germline V gene gives CDR1 SGHRS and CDR2 YFSETQ. Library construction relied on the immunoSEQ multiplex PCR assay. The clones in this table, taken by TCRdb from immuneACCESS, are in-frame only. Not every clone is retained; where verified, under half of the shortfall comes from an unresolved V gene, and the cause of the rest is unknown. For this sample there are 55,000 to 75,000 clones; more than 85% appear just once. The top ten constitute about 4.5% of the sample.

Material for sequencing was PBMCs. The receptor was isolated from a human donor in good health. Some clones in this sample may be carry-over from other donors' samples. The receptor chain draws on TRBV5-1 and TRBJ2-1; TRBD1 is perhaps the D gene, given 6 matching bases. The sequenced DNA is TGCGCCAGCAGCGTGACAGGTGGGCTCGCCGATGAGCAGTTCTTC. Translated, it reads CASSVTGGLADEQFF.